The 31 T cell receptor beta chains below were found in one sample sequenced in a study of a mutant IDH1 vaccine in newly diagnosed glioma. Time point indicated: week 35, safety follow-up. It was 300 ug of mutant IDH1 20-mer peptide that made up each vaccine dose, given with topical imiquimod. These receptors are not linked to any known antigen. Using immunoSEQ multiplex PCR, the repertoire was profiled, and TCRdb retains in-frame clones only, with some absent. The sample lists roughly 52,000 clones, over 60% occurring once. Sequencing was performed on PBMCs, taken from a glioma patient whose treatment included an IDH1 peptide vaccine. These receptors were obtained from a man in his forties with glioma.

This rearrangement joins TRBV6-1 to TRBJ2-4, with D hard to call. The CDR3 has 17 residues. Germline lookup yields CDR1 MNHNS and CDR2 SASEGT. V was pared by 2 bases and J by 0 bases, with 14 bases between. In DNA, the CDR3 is TGTGCCAGCAGTGAAATGTTCTTGAATCTAGCCAAAAACATTCAGTACTTC. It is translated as CASSEMFLNLAKNIQYF.

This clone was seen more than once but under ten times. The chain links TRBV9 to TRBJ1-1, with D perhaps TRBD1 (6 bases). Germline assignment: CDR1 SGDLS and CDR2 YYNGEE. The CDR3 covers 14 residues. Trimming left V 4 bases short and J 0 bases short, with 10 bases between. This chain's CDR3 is CASSPGHMNTEAFF. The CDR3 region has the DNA TGTGCCAGCAGCCCGGGACATATGAACACTGAAGCTTTCTTT.

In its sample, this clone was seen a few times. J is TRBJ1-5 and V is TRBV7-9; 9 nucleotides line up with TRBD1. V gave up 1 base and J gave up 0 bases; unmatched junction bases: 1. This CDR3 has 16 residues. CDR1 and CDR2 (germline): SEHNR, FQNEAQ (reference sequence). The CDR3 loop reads CASSLGTGDSNQPQHF. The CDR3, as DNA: TGTGCCAGCAGCTTAGGGACAGGGGATAGCAATCAGCCCCAGCATTTT. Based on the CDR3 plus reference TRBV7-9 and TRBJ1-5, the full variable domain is DTGVSQNPRHKITKRGQNVTFRCDPISEHNRLYWYRQTLGQGPEFLTYFQNEAQLEKSRLLSDRFSAERPKGSFSTLEIQRTEQGDSAMYLCASSLGTGDSNQPQHFGDGTRLSIL.

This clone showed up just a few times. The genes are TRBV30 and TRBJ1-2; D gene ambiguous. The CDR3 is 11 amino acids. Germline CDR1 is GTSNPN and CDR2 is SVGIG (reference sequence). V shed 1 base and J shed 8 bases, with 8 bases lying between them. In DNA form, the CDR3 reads TGTGCCTGGAGTGCTGGGATCGGCTACACCTTC. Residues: CAWSAGIGYTF.

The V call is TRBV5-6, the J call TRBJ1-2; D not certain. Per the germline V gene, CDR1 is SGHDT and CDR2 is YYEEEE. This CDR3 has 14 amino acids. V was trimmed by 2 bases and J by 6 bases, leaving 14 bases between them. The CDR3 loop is CASSFDATKDGYTF. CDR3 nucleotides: TGTGCCAGCAGCTTCGACGCTACCAAGGATGGCTACACCTTC.

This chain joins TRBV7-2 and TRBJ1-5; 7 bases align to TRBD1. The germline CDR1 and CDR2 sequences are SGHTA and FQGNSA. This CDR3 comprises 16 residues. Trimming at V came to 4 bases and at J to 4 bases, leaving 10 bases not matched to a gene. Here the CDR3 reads CASSSASQGPNQPQHF. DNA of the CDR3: TGTGCCAGCAGCTCAGCGTCACAGGGGCCAAATCAGCCCCAGCATTTT.

The CDR3 nucleotides read TGTGCCAGCAGCTTAGACCGGGACAGTTACAATGAGCAGTTCTTC. Protein product: CASSLDRDSYNEQFF. The V and J genes are TRBV7-6 and TRBJ2-1; 7 nucleotides agree with TRBD1. Germline V gives CDR1 SGHVS, CDR2 FNYEAQ. There are 15 residues in the CDR3. V shed 1 base and J 4 bases; nucleotides not matched to a gene: 4.

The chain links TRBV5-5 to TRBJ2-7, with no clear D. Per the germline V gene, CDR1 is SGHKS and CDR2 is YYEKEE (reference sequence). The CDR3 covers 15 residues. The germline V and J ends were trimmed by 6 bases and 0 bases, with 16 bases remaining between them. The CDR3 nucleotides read TGTGCCAGCACCCGTACAGACACCTACTCCTACGAGCAGTACGTC. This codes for CASTRTDTYSYEQYV.

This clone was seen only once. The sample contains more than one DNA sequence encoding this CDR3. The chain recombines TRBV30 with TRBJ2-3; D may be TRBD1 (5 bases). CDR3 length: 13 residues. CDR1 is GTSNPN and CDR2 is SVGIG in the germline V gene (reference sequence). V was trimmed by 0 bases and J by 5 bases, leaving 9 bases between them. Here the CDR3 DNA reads TGTGCCTGGAGTGTTAGGGGCCGAGATACGCAGTATTTT. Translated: CAWSVRGRDTQYF.

Here the CDR3 reads CASSFGLAELDTQYF. DNA for the CDR3: TGCGCCAGCAGCTTCGGACTAGCGGAGTTAGATACGCAGTATTTT. This chain connects TRBV5-1 to TRBJ2-3; TRBD2 agrees at 10 bases. J lost 5 bases, V lost 2 bases, and 5 bases had no gene match. The CDR3 extends over 15 amino acids. CDR1 is SGHRS, CDR2 YFSETQ, per germline. Based on the CDR3 plus reference TRBV5-1 and TRBJ2-3, the full variable domain is KAGVTQTPRYLIKTRGQQVTLSCSPISGHRSVSWYQQTPGQGLQFLFEYFSETQRNKGNFPGRFSGRQFSNSRSEMNVSTLELGDSALYLCASSFGLAELDTQYFGPGTRLTVL.

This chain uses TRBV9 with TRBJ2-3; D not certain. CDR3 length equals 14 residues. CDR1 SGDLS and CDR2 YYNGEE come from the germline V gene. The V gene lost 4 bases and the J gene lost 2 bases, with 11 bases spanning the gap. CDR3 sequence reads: CASSLGRTTDTQYF. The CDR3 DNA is TGTGCCAGCAGCCTCGGACGGACCACAGATACGCAGTATTTT.

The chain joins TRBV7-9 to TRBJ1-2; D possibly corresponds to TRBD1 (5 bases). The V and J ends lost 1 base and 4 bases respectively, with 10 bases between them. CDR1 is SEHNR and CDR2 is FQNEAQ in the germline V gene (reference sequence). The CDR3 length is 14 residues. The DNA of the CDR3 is TGTGCCAGCAGCTTAGTGTCCGGGGGCTATGGCTACACCTTC. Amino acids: CASSLVSGGYGYTF.

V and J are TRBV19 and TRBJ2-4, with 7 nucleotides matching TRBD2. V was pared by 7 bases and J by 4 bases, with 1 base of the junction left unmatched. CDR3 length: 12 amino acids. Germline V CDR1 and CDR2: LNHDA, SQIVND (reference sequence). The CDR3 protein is CASIGGKNIQYF. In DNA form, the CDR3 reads TGTGCCAGTATCGGGGGGAAAAACATTCAGTACTTC.

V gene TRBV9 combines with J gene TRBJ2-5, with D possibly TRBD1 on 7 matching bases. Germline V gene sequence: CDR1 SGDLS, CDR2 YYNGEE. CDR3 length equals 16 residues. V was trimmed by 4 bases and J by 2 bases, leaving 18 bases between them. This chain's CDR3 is CASSPRQGLTQETQYF. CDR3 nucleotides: TGTGCCAGCAGCCCGCGACAGGGACTTACGCAAGAGACCCAGTACTTC.

In nucleotides, the CDR3 is TGCGCCAGCAGCCCAGGTCCGGGGGCGAACATTCAGTACTTC. This sequence encodes CASSPGPGANIQYF. The chain links TRBV4-1 to TRBJ2-4; D tentatively fits TRBD1 or TRBD2 (6 bases each). Looked up from germline, CDR1 is MGHRA and CDR2 is YSYEKL. This CDR3 has 14 amino acids. Trimming shortened V by 4 bases and J by 7 bases, and 14 bases separated the two germline ends.

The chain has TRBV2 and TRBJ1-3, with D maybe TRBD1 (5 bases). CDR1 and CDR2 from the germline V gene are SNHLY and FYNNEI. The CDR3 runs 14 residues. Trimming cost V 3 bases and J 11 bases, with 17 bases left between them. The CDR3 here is CASSDRDPISAIYF. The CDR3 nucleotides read TGTGCCAGCAGTGACAGGGATCCCATATCCGCCATATATTTT.

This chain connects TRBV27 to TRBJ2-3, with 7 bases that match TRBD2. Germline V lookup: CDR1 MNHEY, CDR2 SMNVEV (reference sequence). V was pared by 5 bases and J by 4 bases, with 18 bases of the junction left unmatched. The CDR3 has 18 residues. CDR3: CASSPRGPGGFISDTQYF. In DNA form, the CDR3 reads TGTGCCAGCAGTCCGCGGGGCCCCGGGGGGTTTATCTCAGATACGCAGTATTTT.

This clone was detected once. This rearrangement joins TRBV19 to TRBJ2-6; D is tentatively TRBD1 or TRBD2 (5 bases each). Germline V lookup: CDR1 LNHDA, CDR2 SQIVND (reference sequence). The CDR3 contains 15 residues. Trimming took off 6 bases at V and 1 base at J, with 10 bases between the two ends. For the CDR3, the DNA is TGTGCCAGTAGACCCGAGGGGTCTGGGGCCAACGTCCTGACTTTC. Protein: CASRPEGSGANVLTF. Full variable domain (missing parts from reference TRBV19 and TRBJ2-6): DGGITQSPKYLFRKEGQNVTLSCEQNLNHDAMYWYRQDPGQGLRLIYYSQIVNDFQKGDIAEGYSVSREKKESFPLTVTSAQKNPTAFYLCASRPEGSGANVLTFGAGSRLTVL.

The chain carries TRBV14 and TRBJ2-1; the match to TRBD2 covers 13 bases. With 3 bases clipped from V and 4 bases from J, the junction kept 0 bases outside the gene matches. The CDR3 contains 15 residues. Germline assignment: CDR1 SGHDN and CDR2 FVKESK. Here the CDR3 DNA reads TGTGCCAGCAGCCAGGGACTAGCGGGGTACAATGAGCAGTTCTTC. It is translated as CASSQGLAGYNEQFF.

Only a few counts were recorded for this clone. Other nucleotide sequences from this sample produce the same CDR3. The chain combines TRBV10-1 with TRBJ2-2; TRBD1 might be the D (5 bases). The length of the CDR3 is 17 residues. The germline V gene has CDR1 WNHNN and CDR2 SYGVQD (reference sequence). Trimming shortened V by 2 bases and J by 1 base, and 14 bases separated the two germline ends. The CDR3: CASSEGHTLVNTGELFF. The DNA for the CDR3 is TGCGCCAGCAGTGAGGGACACACCTTAGTGAACACCGGGGAGCTGTTTTTT.

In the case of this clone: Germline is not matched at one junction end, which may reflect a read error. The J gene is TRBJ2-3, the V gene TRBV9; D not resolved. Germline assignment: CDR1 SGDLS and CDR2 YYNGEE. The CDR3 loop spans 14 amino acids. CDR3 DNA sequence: TGTGCCAGCAGCGTAGGCCCTGGCACGGATACGCAGTATTTT. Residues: CASSVGPGTDTQYF.

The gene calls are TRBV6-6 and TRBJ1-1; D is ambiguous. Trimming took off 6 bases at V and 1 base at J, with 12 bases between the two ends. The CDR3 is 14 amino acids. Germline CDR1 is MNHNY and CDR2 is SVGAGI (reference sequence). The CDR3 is CASSQTQKNTEAFF. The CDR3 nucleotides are TGTGCCAGCAGCCAGACACAGAAGAACACTGAAGCTTTCTTT.

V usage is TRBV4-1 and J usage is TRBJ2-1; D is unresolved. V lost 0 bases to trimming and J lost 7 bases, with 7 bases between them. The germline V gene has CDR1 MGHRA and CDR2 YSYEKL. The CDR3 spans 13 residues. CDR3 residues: CASSQDRLNEQFF. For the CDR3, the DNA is TGCGCCAGCAGCCAAGATCGCCTGAATGAGCAGTTCTTC.

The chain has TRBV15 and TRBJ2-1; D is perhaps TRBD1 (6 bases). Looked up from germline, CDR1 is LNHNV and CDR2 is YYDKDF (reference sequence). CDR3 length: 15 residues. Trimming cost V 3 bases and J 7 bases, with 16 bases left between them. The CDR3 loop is CATSRPGQPGNEQFF. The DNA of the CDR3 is TGTGCCACCAGCAGGCCAGGACAGCCTGGGAATGAGCAGTTCTTC.

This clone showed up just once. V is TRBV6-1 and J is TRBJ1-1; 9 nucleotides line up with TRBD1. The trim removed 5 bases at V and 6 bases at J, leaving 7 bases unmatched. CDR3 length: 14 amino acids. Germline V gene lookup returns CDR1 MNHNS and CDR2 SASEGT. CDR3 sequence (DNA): TGTGCCAGCAGTACGACCGGGACAGGGCCTGAAGCTTTCTTT. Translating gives CASSTTGTGPEAFF.

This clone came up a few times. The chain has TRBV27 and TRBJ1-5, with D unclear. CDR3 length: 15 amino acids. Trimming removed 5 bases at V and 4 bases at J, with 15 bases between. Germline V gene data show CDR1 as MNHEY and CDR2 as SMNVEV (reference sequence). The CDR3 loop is CASSPGVGWNQPQHF. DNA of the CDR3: TGTGCCAGCAGTCCCGGCGTGGGGTGGAATCAGCCCCAGCATTTT.

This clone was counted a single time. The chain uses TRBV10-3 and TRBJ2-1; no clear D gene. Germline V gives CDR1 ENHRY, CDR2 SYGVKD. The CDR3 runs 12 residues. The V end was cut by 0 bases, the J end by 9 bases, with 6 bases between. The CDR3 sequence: CAISESRSEQFF. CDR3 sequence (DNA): TGTGCCATCAGTGAGTCGAGGAGTGAGCAGTTCTTC.

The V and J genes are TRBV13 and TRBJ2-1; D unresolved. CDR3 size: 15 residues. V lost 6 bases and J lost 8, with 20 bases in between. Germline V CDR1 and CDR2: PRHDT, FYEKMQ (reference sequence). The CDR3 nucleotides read TGTGCCAGCAGTCTCATGGAGCGTGTCAACCATGAGCAGTTCTTC. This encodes CASSLMERVNHEQFF.

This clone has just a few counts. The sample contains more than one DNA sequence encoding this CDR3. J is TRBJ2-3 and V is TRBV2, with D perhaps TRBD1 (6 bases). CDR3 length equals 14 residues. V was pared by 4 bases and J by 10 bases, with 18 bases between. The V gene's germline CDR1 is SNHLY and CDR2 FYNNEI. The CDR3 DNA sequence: TGTGCCAGCAGTGCGCTAGGGGGTCGTTTTTCGCAGTATTTT. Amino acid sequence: CASSALGGRFSQYF.

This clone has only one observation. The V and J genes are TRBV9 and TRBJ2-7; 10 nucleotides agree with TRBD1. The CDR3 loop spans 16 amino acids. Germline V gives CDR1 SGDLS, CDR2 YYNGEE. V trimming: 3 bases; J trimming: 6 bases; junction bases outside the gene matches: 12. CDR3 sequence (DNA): TGTGCCAGCAGCGCGGGACAGGGGCGACCTGGTGGCGAGCAGTACTTC. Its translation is CASSAGQGRPGGEQYF.

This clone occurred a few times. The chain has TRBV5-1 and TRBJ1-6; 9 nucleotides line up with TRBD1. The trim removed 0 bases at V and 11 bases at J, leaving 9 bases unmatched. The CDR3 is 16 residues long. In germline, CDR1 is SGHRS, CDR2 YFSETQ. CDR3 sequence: CASSLAGGQGVAPLHF. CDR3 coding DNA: TGCGCCAGCAGCTTGGCGGGGGGACAGGGAGTGGCACCCCTCCACTTT.